This T cell receptor beta chain emerged from a study of blood T cell repertoires in COVID-19. The method was immunoSEQ multiplex PCR; TCRdb's version includes in-frame clones alone and lacks a portion of them. Among almost 500,000 clones listed, about 85% were seen once. The CDR3 is 16 residues long. This TCR derives from an older woman who had recovered from COVID-19. What was sequenced was PBMCs or T cells enriched from blood (not recorded which). The J gene is TRBJ2-5, the V gene TRBV21-1; TRBD2 reflects the table's D call only, with no check against the DNA. TRBV21-1 is tagged as a pseudogene. CDR3 loop: CASSKGRGGLFETQYF. As DNA, the CDR3 is TGTGCCAGCAGCAAAGGGCGGGGGGGCCTCTTCGAGACCCAGTACTTC.